This TCR beta chain was recorded in a study of T cell repertoires in cytomegalovirus infection. At the level of the study: Public TCR beta signatures were indicative of both CMV infection and a matching HLA type. Study conclusions and caveats: The cumulative frequency of public TCR beta families identified carriers of CMV plus the relevant HLA. In two of eight donors, the top clonotype was HLA-C-restricted CMV-specific.

This clonotype was observed once. Antigen unknown. TCRdb independently ran MiXCR on the reads; one entry per CDR3 protein. Counted here are 160,000 or so distinct CDR3 sequences, roughly a quarter occurring once; the ten biggest clones make up 9.5% to 13%. The receptor was derived from a human donor in good health (CMV status not recorded). Some clones in this sample may be carry-over from other donors' samples. The source material was PBMCs.

CDR3 in DNA: TGTGCCAGCAGCTTGCTCCGGGGGTCCGGCTCCTACAATGAGCAGTTCTTC. It encodes CASSLLRGSGSYNEQFF. The chain joins TRBV11-2 to TRBJ2-1, with D perhaps TRBD2 (6 bases). Trimming removed 3 bases from V and 0 bases from J, with 15 bases in between. Germline CDR1 SGHAT, CDR2 FQNNGV. This CDR3 contains 17 residues. Together with reference TRBV11-2 and TRBJ2-1, the CDR3 gives the full variable domain: EAGVAQSPRYKIIEKRQSVAFWCNPISGHATLYWYQQILGQGPKLLIQFQNNGVVDDSQLPKDRFSAERLKGVDSTLKIQPAKLEDSAVYLCASSLLRGSGSYNEQFFGPGTRLTVL.